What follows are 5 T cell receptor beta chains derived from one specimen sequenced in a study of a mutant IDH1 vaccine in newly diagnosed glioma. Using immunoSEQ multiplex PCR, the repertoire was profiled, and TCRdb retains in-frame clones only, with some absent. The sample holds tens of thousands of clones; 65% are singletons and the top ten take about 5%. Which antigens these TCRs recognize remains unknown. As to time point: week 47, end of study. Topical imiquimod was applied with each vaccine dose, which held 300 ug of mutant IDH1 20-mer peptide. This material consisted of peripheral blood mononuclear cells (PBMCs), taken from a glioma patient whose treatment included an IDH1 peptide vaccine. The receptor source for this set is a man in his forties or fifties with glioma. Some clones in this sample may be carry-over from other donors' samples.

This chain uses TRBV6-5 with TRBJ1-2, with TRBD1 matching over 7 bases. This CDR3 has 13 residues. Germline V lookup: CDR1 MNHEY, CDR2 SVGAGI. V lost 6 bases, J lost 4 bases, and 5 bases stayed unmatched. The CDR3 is CASREDRIYGYTF. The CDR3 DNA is TGTGCCAGCAGGGAGGACAGGATCTATGGCTACACCTTC.

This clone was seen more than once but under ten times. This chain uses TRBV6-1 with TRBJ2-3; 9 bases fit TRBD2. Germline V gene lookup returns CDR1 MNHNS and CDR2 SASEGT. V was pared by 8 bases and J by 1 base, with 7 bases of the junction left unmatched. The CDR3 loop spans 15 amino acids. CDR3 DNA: TGTGCCAGCCAAAGGACTAGCGTCGGCACAGATACGCAGTATTTT. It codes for CASQRTSVGTDTQYF.

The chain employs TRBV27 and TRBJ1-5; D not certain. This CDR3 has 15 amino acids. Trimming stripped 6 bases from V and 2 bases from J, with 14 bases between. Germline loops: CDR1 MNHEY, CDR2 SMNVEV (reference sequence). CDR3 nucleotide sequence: TGTGCCAGCAGCCGCCTCGGCATAGGCAATCAGCCCCAGCATTTT. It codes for CASSRLGIGNQPQHF.

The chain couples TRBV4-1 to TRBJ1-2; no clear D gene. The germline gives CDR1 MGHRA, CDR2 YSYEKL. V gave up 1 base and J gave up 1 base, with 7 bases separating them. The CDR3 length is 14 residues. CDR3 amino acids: CASSQVGLNYGYTF. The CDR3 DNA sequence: TGCGCCAGCAGCCAAGTGGGTCTTAACTATGGCTACACCTTC.

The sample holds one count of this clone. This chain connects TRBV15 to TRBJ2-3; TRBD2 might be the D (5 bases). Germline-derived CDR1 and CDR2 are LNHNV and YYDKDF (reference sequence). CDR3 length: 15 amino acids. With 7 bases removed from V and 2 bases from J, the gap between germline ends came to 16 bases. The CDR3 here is CATTRERGPTDTQYF. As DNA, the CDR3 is TGTGCCACCACCCGGGAAAGAGGACCCACAGATACGCAGTATTTT.